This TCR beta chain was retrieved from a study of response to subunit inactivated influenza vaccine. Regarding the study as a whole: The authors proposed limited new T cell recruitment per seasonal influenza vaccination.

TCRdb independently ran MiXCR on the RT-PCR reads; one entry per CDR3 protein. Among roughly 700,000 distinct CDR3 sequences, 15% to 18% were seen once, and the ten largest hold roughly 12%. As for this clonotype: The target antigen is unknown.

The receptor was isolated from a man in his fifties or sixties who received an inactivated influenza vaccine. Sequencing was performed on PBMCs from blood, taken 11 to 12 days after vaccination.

CDR3 loop: CASSYWSSGRAGQETQYF. DNA for the CDR3: TGTGCCAGCAGTTACTGGTCTAGCGGGAGGGCCGGCCAAGAGACCCAGTACTTC. The chain joins TRBV6-5 to TRBJ2-5, with 12 bases aligning to TRBD2. CDR1 and CDR2 from the germline V gene are MNHEY and SVGAGI. The CDR3 sequence is 18 residues long. Trimming at V came to 1 base and at J to 1 base, leaving 7 bases not matched to a gene.